The clone carrying this T cell receptor beta chain was observed a few times. What it binds is not known. cDNA libraries for TCR alpha and TCR beta, carrying sample barcodes and UMIs, came from 5'RACE with constant-segment primers. TCRdb re-analysed the 5' RACE reads in MiXCR, keeping a single row per CDR3 protein. The data contain about 390,000 distinct CDR3 sequences, more than 15% of them seen just once; the ten biggest clones take up 20% to 25%. This record belongs to a study of T-cell memory formation after mild COVID-19. Trimming pared 7 bases from V and 2 bases from J, leaving 12 bases between. CDR1 and CDR2 from the germline V gene are SEHNR and FQNEAQ (reference sequence). The CDR3 runs 14 residues. The study, taken as a whole, reports: The study found balanced CD4/CD8 in clones contracting day 15 to 85 and a CD4+ lean in later expanders. For contracting clones, CD4+ ones sat mainly in CM and EM, CD8+ in EMRA.

The chain recombines TRBV7-9 with TRBJ1-3; D is perhaps TRBD1 (5 bases). The sequence derives from a man between 18 and 35 years old who had mild COVID-19 (a few samples of this study predate the infection). Cell type and time point are not known. The sample taken for sequencing was PBMCs or a T cell subset sorted from them (not recorded which). CDR3: CASTAWGTGNTIYF. In DNA, the CDR3 is TGTGCCAGCACCGCATGGGGGACTGGAAACACCATATATTTT. Combining the CDR3 with reference TRBV7-9 and TRBJ1-3 gives the whole variable domain DTGVSQNPRHKITKRGQNVTFRCDPISEHNRLYWYRQTLGQGPEFLTYFQNEAQLEKSRLLSDRFSAERPKGSFSTLEIQRTEQGDSAMYLCASTAWGTGNTIYFGEGSWLTVV.